A selection of T cell receptor beta chains follows, all from one sample in a study of response to subunit inactivated influenza vaccine. TCRdb re-derived calls from the RT-PCR reads in MiXCR, one entry per CDR3 protein. The data contain hundreds of thousands of distinct CDR3 sequences, about 18% of them singletons. The specimen was PBMCs from blood, collected around 5 days after vaccination. The receptors stem from a man in his forties or fifties who received an inactivated influenza vaccine. Each CDR3 is given with its conserved first and last residue. A D gene is named only where the DNA matches it firmly. Only part of the rows carry a size: once, few, many, or a class if the clone is expanded.

D gene: NA
J gene: TRBJ1-2
V gene: TRBV7-2
clone size: NA
CDR3 DNA: TGTGCCAGCAGCCCCAGGGCCAGAAACTATGGCTACACCTTC
CDR3 protein: CASSPRARNYGYTF

D gene: NA
J gene: TRBJ2-1
V gene: TRBV5-5
clone size: many
CDR3 DNA: TGTGCCAGCAGCTTGGCGTCTGGGAATGAGCAGTTCTTC
CDR3 protein: CASSLASGNEQFF

D gene: NA
J gene: TRBJ2-5
V gene: TRBV12-3/TRBV12-4
clone size: many
CDR3 DNA: TGTGCCAGCAGTTTCACCAAAGAGACCCAGTACTTC
CDR3 protein: CASSFTKETQYF

D gene: NA
J gene: TRBJ1-2
V gene: TRBV15
clone size: NA
CDR3 DNA: TGTGCCACCAGCAGAGATCGTGGGGGGTATGGCTACACCTTC
CDR3 protein: CATSRDRGGYGYTF

D gene: NA
J gene: TRBJ2-5
V gene: TRBV12-3/TRBV12-4
clone size: NA
CDR3 DNA: TGTGCCAGCAGTCCGGACTCAGGGGTTCAGACCCAGTACTTC
CDR3 protein: CASSPDSGVQTQYF

D gene: NA
J gene: TRBJ2-6
V gene: TRBV20-1
clone size: NA
CDR3 DNA: TGCAGTGCTACCAAAACCCCTGGGGCCAACGTCCTGACTTTC
CDR3 protein: CSATKTPGANVLTF

D gene: NA
J gene: TRBJ2-7
V gene: TRBV20-1
clone size: NA
CDR3 DNA: TGCAGTGCTAGAGATCACAGATCCAGCTCCTACGAGCAGTACTTC
CDR3 protein: CSARDHRSSSYEQYF

D gene: NA
J gene: TRBJ2-7
V gene: TRBV10-3
clone size: NA
CDR3 DNA: TGTGCCACGCAGGGACCGAAATCCTACGAGCAGTACTTC
CDR3 protein: CATQGPKSYEQYF

D gene: NA
J gene: TRBJ2-1
V gene: TRBV12-3/TRBV12-4
clone size: NA
CDR3 DNA: TGTGCCAGCAGTCCAATAGGGGTAGATGAGCAGTTCTTC
CDR3 protein: CASSPIGVDEQFF

D gene: TRBD2
J gene: TRBJ2-7
V gene: TRBV12-3/TRBV12-4
clone size: few
CDR3 DNA: TGTGCCAGCGGGAGGGCCGCCGAGCAGTACTTC
CDR3 protein: CASGRAAEQYF

D gene: NA
J gene: TRBJ2-5
V gene: TRBV27
clone size: NA
CDR3 DNA: TGTGCCAGCAGACCTACCCGACAGAGCTGGGAGACCCAGTACTTC
CDR3 protein: CASRPTRQSWETQYF

D gene: NA
J gene: TRBJ2-1
V gene: TRBV4-1
clone size: few
CDR3 DNA: TGCGCCAGCAGCCAGTTGAGCGGAGGATCCAGAGATTGGCGGGGCATCTACAATGAGCAGTTCTTC
CDR3 protein: CASSQLSGGSRDWRGIYNEQFF

D gene: TRBD1
J gene: TRBJ2-6
V gene: TRBV7-9
clone size: few
CDR3 DNA: TGTGCCAGCAGCCAAGGACAGGGAGTGAGAAGGGCCAACGTCCTGACTTTC
CDR3 protein: CASSQGQGVRRANVLTF

D gene: TRBD1
J gene: TRBJ1-5
V gene: TRBV12-3/TRBV12-4
clone size: NA
CDR3 DNA: TGTGCCAGCAGGGACAACAGGGGGCTGTGGCCCCAGCATTTT
CDR3 protein: CASRDNRGLWPQHF

D gene: NA
J gene: TRBJ1-1
V gene: TRBV28
clone size: few
CDR3 DNA: TGTGCCAGCATACGACATTGGCGGGGACCTTTCTTT
CDR3 protein: CASIRHWRGPFF

D gene: NA
J gene: TRBJ2-3
V gene: TRBV6-5
clone size: NA
CDR3 DNA: TGTGCCAGCAGTTACCGGGGGTTAGGGGTCGGCACAGATACGCAGTATTTT
CDR3 protein: CASSYRGLGVGTDTQYF

D gene: NA
J gene: TRBJ1-5
V gene: TRBV20-1
clone size: NA
CDR3 DNA: TGCAGTGCTACCGCTCACCCTTCTGTCAATCAGCCCCAGCATTTT
CDR3 protein: CSATAHPSVNQPQHF

D gene: NA
J gene: TRBJ2-4
V gene: TRBV10-2
clone size: NA
CDR3 DNA: TGCGCCAGCAGTGCGCGGACGGGATGGAACATTCAGTACTTC
CDR3 protein: CASSARTGWNIQYF

D gene: NA
J gene: TRBJ2-7
V gene: TRBV7-2
clone size: few
CDR3 DNA: TGTGCCAGCAGCACCCGCGCGAGGGTAGAGCAGTACTTC
CDR3 protein: CASSTRARVEQYF

D gene: TRBD2
J gene: TRBJ2-1
V gene: TRBV25-1
clone size: NA
CDR3 DNA: TGTGCCAGCAGTGAGGCGCTAGCGGGAGGGCCCTACAATGAGCAGTTCTTC
CDR3 protein: CASSEALAGGPYNEQFF

D gene: TRBD2
J gene: TRBJ2-1
V gene: TRBV7-2
clone size: NA
CDR3 DNA: TGTGCCAGCAGCCGCTTAGCGGGAGCAACATACAATGAGCAGTTCTTC
CDR3 protein: CASSRLAGATYNEQFF

D gene: TRBD2
J gene: TRBJ2-7
V gene: TRBV6-2/TRBV6-3
clone size: NA
CDR3 DNA: TGTGCCAGCAGACCTACTAGCGGGAAGCCCTACGAGCAGTACTTC
CDR3 protein: CASRPTSGKPYEQYF

D gene: TRBD1
J gene: TRBJ1-1
V gene: TRBV12-3/TRBV12-4
clone size: few
CDR3 DNA: TGTGCCAGCAAGAATACAGGGGCGAACACTGAAGCTTTCTTT
CDR3 protein: CASKNTGANTEAFF

D gene: TRBD1
J gene: TRBJ2-3
V gene: TRBV29-1
clone size: many
CDR3 DNA: TGCAGCGTTGAAGGGACAGGGGTATGGAATACGCAGTATTTT
CDR3 protein: CSVEGTGVWNTQYF

D gene: NA
J gene: TRBJ2-6
V gene: TRBV20-1
clone size: NA
CDR3 DNA: TGCAGTGCTATTGGGGGGCCTGGGGCCAACGTCCTGACTTTC
CDR3 protein: CSAIGGPGANVLTF

D gene: TRBD2
J gene: TRBJ2-5
V gene: TRBV27
clone size: few
CDR3 DNA: TGTGCCAGCAGTTCTCGGACTACTAGCGGGTCCGAAGAGACCCAGTACTTC
CDR3 protein: CASSSRTTSGSEETQYF

D gene: NA
J gene: TRBJ1-1
V gene: TRBV12-3/TRBV12-4
clone size: many
CDR3 DNA: TGTGCCAGCAGTTTAGCCTACGGGGATACTGAAGCTTTCTTT
CDR3 protein: CASSLAYGDTEAFF

D gene: NA
J gene: TRBJ2-3
V gene: TRBV3-1
clone size: NA
CDR3 DNA: TGTGCCAGCCAGAGGACCCCAATTACAGATACGCAGTATTTT
CDR3 protein: CASQRTPITDTQYF

D gene: TRBD2
J gene: TRBJ2-1
V gene: TRBV12-3/TRBV12-4
clone size: few
CDR3 DNA: TGTGCCAGCACCCCTGGCGGGGGCGGGACTAGCGTGTACAATGAGCAGTTCTTC
CDR3 protein: CASTPGGGGTSVYNEQFF

D gene: NA
J gene: TRBJ2-3
V gene: TRBV29-1
clone size: few
CDR3 DNA: TGCAGCGTTGAAGGCCTCTCGGATACGCAGTATTTT
CDR3 protein: CSVEGLSDTQYF

D gene: TRBD1
J gene: TRBJ2-1
V gene: TRBV29-1
clone size: few
CDR3 DNA: TGCAGCGTTGACGCGGGACAGGGTATAGGCCCCTACAATGAGCAGTTCTTC
CDR3 protein: CSVDAGQGIGPYNEQFF

D gene: NA
J gene: TRBJ2-6
V gene: TRBV6-1
clone size: NA
CDR3 DNA: TGTGCCAGCAGTACCCTCAGGGGGGGCTCTGGGGCCAACGTCCTGACTTTC
CDR3 protein: CASSTLRGGSGANVLTF

D gene: TRBD1
J gene: TRBJ2-3
V gene: TRBV9
clone size: NA
CDR3 DNA: TGTGCCAGCAGCGTGTTCCAGGGGGTTGGAGATACGCAGTATTTT
CDR3 protein: CASSVFQGVGDTQYF

D gene: TRBD2
J gene: TRBJ2-5
V gene: TRBV29-1
clone size: few
CDR3 DNA: TGCAGCGTTCAGACTAGCGGAGAGACCCAGTACTTC
CDR3 protein: CSVQTSGETQYF

D gene: TRBD1
J gene: TRBJ1-1
V gene: TRBV29-1
clone size: NA
CDR3 DNA: TGCAGCGTAGTGGACAGGGGGAACACTGAAGCTTTCTTT
CDR3 protein: CSVVDRGNTEAFF

D gene: NA
J gene: TRBJ1-2
V gene: TRBV9
clone size: few
CDR3 DNA: TGTGCCAGCAGCGTAGTACAGGGAGGGGGCTACACCTTC
CDR3 protein: CASSVVQGGGYTF

D gene: NA
J gene: TRBJ1-1
V gene: TRBV27
clone size: NA
CDR3 DNA: TGTGCCAGCAGTTCCGGACGGAAAACTGAAGCTTTCTTT
CDR3 protein: CASSSGRKTEAFF

D gene: NA
J gene: TRBJ1-6
V gene: TRBV7-2
clone size: few
CDR3 DNA: TGTGCCAGCAGCCGCCGCGCAGGGATGAATTCACCCCTCCACTTT
CDR3 protein: CASSRRAGMNSPLHF

D gene: NA
J gene: TRBJ2-3
V gene: TRBV9
clone size: few
CDR3 DNA: TGTGCCAGCAGCGTGAAGGTGGCCGGAATCGGATCGGATACGCAGTATTTT
CDR3 protein: CASSVKVAGIGSDTQYF

D gene: NA
J gene: TRBJ1-3
V gene: TRBV20-1
clone size: few
CDR3 DNA: TGCAGTGCTATGGATGGAAACACCATATATTTT
CDR3 protein: CSAMDGNTIYF

D gene: NA
J gene: TRBJ2-7
V gene: TRBV4-3
clone size: NA
CDR3 DNA: TGCGCCAGCAGCCAAGATCTGCCAGCCTACGAGCAGTACTTC
CDR3 protein: CASSQDLPAYEQYF

D gene: TRBD1
J gene: TRBJ2-5
V gene: TRBV20-1
clone size: NA
CDR3 DNA: TGCAGTGCCGAACCGGGACAGGGGCCAGAAGAGACCCAGTACTTC
CDR3 protein: CSAEPGQGPEETQYF

D gene: TRBD2
J gene: TRBJ2-3
V gene: TRBV6-2/TRBV6-3
clone size: few
CDR3 DNA: TGTGCCAGCAGCTACGACCAGCGGGGAAAATTCACAGATACGCAGTATTTT
CDR3 protein: CASSYDQRGKFTDTQYF